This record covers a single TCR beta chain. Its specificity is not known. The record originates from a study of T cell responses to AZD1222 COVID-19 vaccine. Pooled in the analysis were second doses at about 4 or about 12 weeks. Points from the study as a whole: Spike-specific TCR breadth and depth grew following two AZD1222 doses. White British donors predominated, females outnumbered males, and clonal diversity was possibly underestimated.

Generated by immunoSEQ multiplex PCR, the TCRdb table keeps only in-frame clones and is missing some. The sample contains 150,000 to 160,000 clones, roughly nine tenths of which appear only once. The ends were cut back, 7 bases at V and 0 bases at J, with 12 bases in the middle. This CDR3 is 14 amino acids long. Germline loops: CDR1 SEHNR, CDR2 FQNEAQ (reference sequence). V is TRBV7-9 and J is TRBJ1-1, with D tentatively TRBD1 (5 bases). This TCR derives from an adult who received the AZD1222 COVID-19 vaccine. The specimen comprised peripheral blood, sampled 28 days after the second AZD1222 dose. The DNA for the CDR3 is TGTGCCAGCACCGAGGGGATCCTGAACACTGAAGCTTTCTTT. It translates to CASTEGILNTEAFF.